Listed below are T cell receptor beta chains from one sample, sequenced in a study of shared clonotypes between healthy human individuals. The data were produced by immunoSEQ multiplex PCR, yet TCRdb's version contains in-frame clones alone and is incomplete. The sample carries more than 2,000,000 clones, just over 90% recorded once. The sequenced material came from naive CD4+ T cells sorted from blood. All receptors derive from a man between 18 and 35 years old in good health. CDR3s leave out the opening cysteine and the closing phenylalanine or tryptophan. A D gene is named only where the DNA matches it firmly.

CDR3 protein,CDR3 length,D gene,V gene
SAAPGVGTGELF,12,.,TRBV29-1
ASSQEFMESNEQF,13,.,TRBV4-1
ASSAETGYGTQY,12,TRBD1,TRBV5-1
ASSLALQRYSGNTIY,15,.,TRBV7-8
ASSLGQGRHSANEKLF,16,TRBD1,TRBV5-4
ASSNPDLPTYEQY,13,.,TRBV28
ASSGATGGFQPQH,13,TRBD1,TRBV10-2
ATSSGNTDTQY,11,TRBD2,TRBV10-3
ASSQAVERGGPSRNTDTQY,19,TRBD2,TRBV14
ASSGRTQYNEQF,12,.,TRBV28
ASSLFPAQTTAQY,13,.,TRBV5-6